The 18 T cell receptor beta chains below were found in one sample sequenced in a study of T cells after somatic rescue of genetic block (dated by TCRdb to 2018 to 2021). Receptor amplification or capture employed the immunoSEQ multiplex PCR assay. This immuneACCESS table, as held by TCRdb, lists in-frame sequences with V and J called but not all clones. Of the missing ones, under half trace to an unresolved V gene in checked studies; the others have no known cause. In this sample the table shows approximately 10,000 clones, 60% to 85% of which occur a single time. Roughly 12% of the sample belongs to the ten largest clones. Material: peripheral blood mononuclear cells (PBMCs). These receptors came from a boy younger than 18.

The chain couples TRBV27 to TRBJ1-5, with a weak D call TRBD1 (5 bases). This CDR3 comprises 15 residues. Germline CDR1 MNHEY, CDR2 SMNVEV (reference sequence). Trimming removed 7 bases at V and 0 bases at J, with 13 bases between. CDR3 amino acids: CASKPLGDSNQPQHF. The CDR3 DNA reads as TGTGCCAGCAAGCCGTTGGGGGATAGCAATCAGCCCCAGCATTTT.

This chain connects TRBV5-1 to TRBJ1-4; 7 nucleotides agree with TRBD1. The V gene's germline CDR1 is SGHRS and CDR2 YFSETQ. The CDR3 sequence is 17 residues long. The junction had 7 bases not matched to a gene; V was cut back by 0 bases and J by 2 bases. This CDR3 is CASSLGQGGWTNEKLFF. The CDR3 bases are TGCGCCAGCAGCTTGGGACAGGGAGGCTGGACTAATGAAAAACTGTTTTTT.

The chain recombines TRBV29-1 with TRBJ1-2, with 7 bases matching TRBD1. This CDR3 is 13 amino acids long. CDR1 and CDR2 (germline): SQVTM, ANQGSEA. V lost 4 bases, J lost 7 bases, and 9 bases stayed unmatched. The CDR3 sequence is CSVVGQNPGGYTF. CDR3 in DNA: TGCAGCGTTGTGGGACAGAATCCGGGTGGCTACACCTTC.

In this sample, this clone turned up a few times. The chain couples TRBV18 to TRBJ1-2, with D maybe TRBD1 (5 bases). Germline V gives CDR1 KGHSH, CDR2 LQKENI. CDR3 length: 16 residues. The germline V and J ends were trimmed by 6 bases and 8 bases, with 25 bases remaining between them. Here the CDR3 DNA reads TGTGCCAGCTCCCCCCAGGGAGACGGCCCACAAGGGGGCTACACCTTC. The encoded protein is CASSPQGDGPQGGYTF.

This sequence joins TRBV7-9 and TRBJ2-3; unclear D gene. The CDR3 is 14 residues long. Trimming shortened V by 1 base and J by 2 bases, and 7 bases separated the two germline ends. The germline CDR1 and CDR2 sequences are SEHNR and FQNEAQ (reference sequence). CDR3 region: CASSLGWVTDTQYF. CDR3 nucleotide sequence: TGTGCCAGCAGCTTAGGTTGGGTCACAGATACGCAGTATTTT. Variable domain in full (rest from reference TRBV7-9 and TRBJ2-3): DTGVSQNPRHKITKRGQNVTFRCDPISEHNRLYWYRQTLGQGPEFLTYFQNEAQLEKSRLLSDRFSAERPKGSFSTLEIQRTEQGDSAMYLCASSLGWVTDTQYFGPGTRLTVL.

This clone was counted a single time. The chain employs TRBV27 and TRBJ1-1, with unresolved D. Germline CDR1 is MNHEY and CDR2 is SMNVEV (reference sequence). This CDR3 is 16 amino acids long. The germline V and J ends were trimmed by 2 bases and 0 bases, with 13 bases remaining between them. CDR3: CASSLRGRRMNTEAFF. The CDR3 DNA is TGTGCCAGCAGTTTAAGAGGCCGGCGAATGAACACTGAAGCTTTCTTT.

The CDR3 nucleotides are TGCGCCAGCAGCTTGGGACTAGCGGTCACAGATACGCAGTATTTT. Protein sequence: CASSLGLAVTDTQYF. The chain uses TRBV5-1 and TRBJ2-3, with 9 nucleotides matching TRBD2. V dropped 0 bases and J dropped 2; count of bases not matched to a gene: 1. CDR1 SGHRS and CDR2 YFSETQ come from the germline V gene. This CDR3 comprises 15 residues.

As to this clone: A junction boundary mismatches the germline segment, possibly from a read error. This chain connects TRBV19 to TRBJ2-3, with no clear D. This CDR3 contains 13 residues. Germline values: CDR1 LNHDA, CDR2 SQIVND (reference sequence). CDR3 loop: CASSMSSTDTQYF. CDR3 DNA sequence: TGTGCCAGTAGTATGAGTAGCACCGATACGCAGTATTTT. The full variable domain, its missing parts supplied by reference TRBV19 and TRBJ2-3, is DGGITQSPKYLFRKEGQNVTLSCEQNLNHDAMYWYRQDPGQGLRLIYYSQIVNDFQKGDIAEGYSVSREKKESFPLTVTSAQKNPTAFYLCASSMSSTDTQYFGPGTRLTVL.

V usage is TRBV29-1 and J usage is TRBJ2-2, with a tentative D call TRBD1 (5 bases). V lost 7 bases and J 4 bases, leaving 13 bases between the germline ends. There are 13 residues in the CDR3. CDR1 and CDR2 (germline): SQVTM, ANQGSEA. CDR3 sequence reads: CSAPGSGTGELFF. The CDR3 DNA reads TGCAGCGCCCCAGGGTCAGGCACCGGGGAGCTGTTTTTT.

This clone was detected only a few times. The chain has TRBV19 and TRBJ2-2; perhaps TRBD1 as D (6 bases). Germline CDR1 and CDR2: LNHDA and SQIVND (reference sequence). This CDR3 spans 14 amino acids. Trimming pared 6 bases from V and 3 bases from J, leaving 11 bases between. The chain's CDR3 is CASRKTGHTGELFF. The CDR3 nucleotides are TGTGCCAGTAGGAAAACAGGGCACACCGGGGAGCTGTTTTTT.

The chain couples TRBV5-1 to TRBJ1-2, with D uncertain. Trimming took 0 bases from V and 3 from J, leaving 9 bases between them. Germline V lookup: CDR1 SGHRS, CDR2 YFSETQ. The CDR3 is 14 amino acids. This CDR3 reads CASSLATDYYGYTF. The CDR3 DNA follows: TGCGCCAGCAGCTTGGCTACGGATTACTATGGCTACACCTTC.

V gene TRBV4-2 combines with J gene TRBJ2-3; D may be TRBD1 (7 bases). Germline loops: CDR1 LGHNA, CDR2 YNFKEQ. The CDR3 extends over 19 amino acids. Trimming cost V 0 bases and J 2 bases, with 21 bases left between them. The CDR3 bases are TGTGCCAGCAGCCAAGAGAGGGGTGGAGGGACAGTTCCCACAGATACGCAGTATTTT. It encodes CASSQERGGGTVPTDTQYF.

The gene calls are TRBV5-4 and TRBJ2-5; D is unresolved. Germline values: CDR1 SGHNT, CDR2 YYREEE (reference sequence). The CDR3 is made up of 13 amino acids. The V and J ends lost 4 bases and 3 bases respectively, with 10 bases between them. In DNA, the CDR3 is TGTGCCAGCAGCCCTTCGTACGAAGAGACCCAGTACTTC. Translating it yields CASSPSYEETQYF.

This clone has a single count. The J gene is TRBJ1-4, the V gene TRBV18, with TRBD1 matching 7 bases. The J segment lost 3 bases and the V segment lost 3 bases, leaving 4 bases of the junction unmatched. Germline-derived CDR1 and CDR2 are KGHSH and LQKENI. There are 15 residues in the CDR3. The CDR3 sequence is CASSPRQGANEKLFF. CDR3 coding DNA: TGTGCCAGCTCACCTCGACAGGGAGCTAATGAAAAACTGTTTTTT.

This clone showed up just a few times. The chain links TRBV27 to TRBJ2-5; maybe TRBD1 (5 bases). Germline assignment: CDR1 MNHEY and CDR2 SMNVEV (reference sequence). V was pared by 0 bases and J by 4 bases, with 6 bases between. This CDR3 contains 13 residues. CDR3 DNA sequence: TGTGCCAGCAGTTTATCACAGGTAGAGACCCAGTACTTC. Translation gives CASSLSQVETQYF.

The rearrangement uses TRBV5-1 and TRBJ2-1, with D perhaps matching TRBD1 or TRBD2 (5 bases each). V lost 0 bases and J 5 bases, leaving 18 bases between the germline ends. The CDR3 has 17 amino acids. In germline, CDR1 is SGHRS, CDR2 YFSETQ. CDR3 amino acids: CASSLAGTAFLHNEQFF. CDR3 in DNA: TGCGCCAGCAGCTTGGCAGGGACGGCTTTCCTTCACAATGAGCAGTTCTTC.

CDR3 loop: CASSYSGGGPYEQYF. CDR3 bases: TGTGCCAGCAGTTACTCAGGGGGGGGCCCCTACGAGCAGTACTTC. V and J are TRBV6-6 and TRBJ2-7; tentative D call: TRBD2 (7 bases). V lost 0 bases to trimming and J lost 2 bases, with 11 bases between them. Germline V gene sequence: CDR1 MNHNY, CDR2 SVGAGI (reference sequence). The CDR3 extends over 15 amino acids.

This chain connects TRBV10-3 to TRBJ1-2, with D maybe TRBD1 (5 bases). This CDR3 comprises 11 residues. Germline V CDR1 and CDR2: ENHRY, SYGVKD. Trimming shortened V by 8 bases and J by 1 base, and 5 bases separated the two germline ends. The DNA for the CDR3 is TGTGCCATCGGGGGTAACTATGGCTACACCTTC. This sequence encodes CAIGGNYGYTF.